A single sample gave rise to the 27 T cell receptor beta chains below, sequenced in a study of cytomegalovirus exposure and HLA in healthy donors. The PCR contained 60 Vbeta and 13 Jbeta primers. Clones were sequenced by immunoSEQ multiplex PCR, and TCRdb holds only the in-frame ones, with some missing. There are roughly 130,000 clones in the sample; approximately 79% occur only once, and roughly 1% lies in the top ten. Sequencing was carried out using PBMCs. These receptors all stem from a young man in good health and CMV-seronegative.

The chain couples TRBV4-3 to TRBJ1-2; 7 bases fit TRBD1. Germline CDR1 is LGHNA and CDR2 is YSLEER. The CDR3 loop spans 16 amino acids. Trimming removed 0 bases from V and 0 bases from J; junction bases left unmatched: 4. The CDR3 reads CASSQDPGGANYGYTF. CDR3 nucleotide sequence: TGCGCCAGCAGCCAAGATCCAGGGGGAGCTAACTATGGCTACACCTTC.

In its sample, this clone was seen a few times. The V and J genes are TRBV27 and TRBJ2-7, with TRBD1 identical over 9 bases. After removal of 4 bases from V and 3 bases from J, the junction contained 1 base not matched to a gene. Germline CDR1 is MNHEY and CDR2 is SMNVEV (reference sequence). The CDR3 length is 13 residues. The DNA for the CDR3 is TGTGCCAGCAGTTCGGGACAGGGCTACGAGCAGTACTTC. Residues: CASSSGQGYEQYF.

The rearrangement links TRBV14 to TRBJ2-3; 9 bases match TRBD1. Looked up from germline, CDR1 is SGHDN and CDR2 is FVKESK. After removal of 4 bases from V and 5 bases from J, the junction contained 7 bases not matched to a gene. The CDR3 contains 15 residues. CDR3 coding DNA: TGTGCCAGCAGCCGCCACAGGGGGCAGAGAGATACGCAGTATTTT. Translating gives CASSRHRGQRDTQYF.

The V gene is TRBV19, the J gene TRBJ2-2, with 7 nucleotides matching TRBD1. The V and J ends lost 7 bases and 8 bases, in that order; junction bases with no gene match: 10. CDR1 is LNHDA and CDR2 is SQIVND in the germline V gene (reference sequence). The length of the CDR3 is 14 residues. CDR3: CASTLDRPEGELFF. CDR3 nucleotides: TGTGCCAGTACCCTGGACAGGCCCGAGGGGGAGCTGTTTTTT.

The chain couples TRBV4-3 to TRBJ2-3; D gene uncertain. The germline V gene has CDR1 LGHNA and CDR2 YSLEER. This CDR3 comprises 15 residues. The V end was cut by 0 bases, the J end by 3 bases, with 10 bases between. The DNA for the CDR3 is TGCGCCAGCAGCCAAGATTTGGTTGCGACAGATACGCAGTATTTT. It codes for CASSQDLVATDTQYF.

The rearrangement uses TRBV5-6 and TRBJ1-5; maybe TRBD1 (5 bases). CDR3 size: 15 residues. V was shortened by 5 bases and J by 4 bases, with 16 bases between the two germline ends. Germline CDR1 is SGHDT and CDR2 is YYEEEE. The CDR3 spells CASSRRGKGNQPQHF. DNA for the CDR3: TGTGCCAGCAGTCGGAGGGGAAAAGGTAATCAGCCCCAGCATTTT.

The chain's CDR3 is CASSVDGWTSTDTQYF. The CDR3 region has the DNA TGTGCCAGCAGCGTAGATGGGTGGACTAGCACAGATACGCAGTATTTT. The chain uses TRBV9 and TRBJ2-3; perhaps TRBD2 as D (5 bases). Per germline, CDR1 SGDLS and CDR2 YYNGEE. The CDR3 sequence is 16 residues long. Trimming took off 0 bases at V and 0 bases at J, with 11 bases between the two ends. The full variable domain, its missing parts supplied by reference TRBV9 and TRBJ2-3, is DSGVTQTPKHLITATGQRVTLRCSPRSGDLSVYWYQQSLDQGLQFLIQYYNGEERAKGNILERFSAQQFPDLHSELNLSSLELGDSALYFCASSVDGWTSTDTQYFGPGTRLTVL.

The rearrangement uses TRBV27 and TRBJ1-5; D is uncertain. The germline CDR1 and CDR2 sequences are MNHEY and SMNVEV (reference sequence). V gave up 5 bases and J gave up 0 bases, with 14 bases separating them. CDR3 length: 16 amino acids. The CDR3 DNA reads TGTGCCAGCAGTCCCTACGGGGAGGATAGCAATCAGCCCCAGCATTTT. Translation: CASSPYGEDSNQPQHF.

The chain combines TRBV27 with TRBJ2-4, with TRBD1 identical over 7 bases. The CDR3 length is 14 residues. Per the germline V gene, CDR1 is MNHEY and CDR2 is SMNVEV (reference sequence). The V gene end was trimmed by 2 bases and the J gene end by 9 bases; junction bases not matched to a gene: 7. CDR3 loop: CASSLRQGVIIQYF. As DNA, the CDR3 is TGTGCCAGCAGTTTACGACAGGGAGTCATCATTCAGTACTTC.

The J gene is TRBJ1-1, the V gene TRBV5-1, with TRBD1 matching over 10 bases. V was clipped by 0 bases and J by 8 bases; unmatched bases: 4. Germline V gives CDR1 SGHRS, CDR2 YFSETQ. This CDR3 contains 14 residues. CDR3 DNA sequence: TGCGCCAGCAGCTTGGCGACAGGGGGCGACGAAGCTTTCTTT. Protein product: CASSLATGGDEAFF.

The chain carries TRBV29-1 and TRBJ1-2, with a weak D call TRBD1 (5 bases). The CDR3 totals 14 residues. V lost 4 bases, J lost 2 bases, and 14 bases lay in between. The germline V gene encodes CDR1 SQVTM and CDR2 ANQGSEA. The DNA of the CDR3 is TGCAGCGTTGTCGGGTCGGCAGGGAACTATGGCTACACCTTC. Amino acid sequence: CSVVGSAGNYGYTF. The complete variable domain, with remaining parts taken from reference TRBV29-1 and TRBJ1-2, reads SAVISQKPSRDICQRGTSLTIQCQVDSQVTMMFWYRQQPGQSLTLIATANQGSEATYESGFVIDKFPISRPNLTFSTLTVSNMSPEDSSIYLCSVVGSAGNYGYTFGSGTRLTVV.

The J gene is TRBJ2-1, the V gene TRBV6-4, with D unresolved. The CDR3 consists of 15 residues. CDR1 and CDR2 from the germline V gene are MRHNA and SNTAGT. The V end lost 2 bases, the J end lost 0 bases, and 8 bases lay between the germline ends. CDR3 coding DNA: TGTGCCAGCAGTGACACAGATACCTCCTACAATGAGCAGTTCTTC. It is translated as CASSDTDTSYNEQFF.

The rearrangement joins TRBV7-3 to TRBJ2-7, with a weak D call TRBD1 (5 bases). This CDR3 comprises 15 residues. CDR1 SGHTA and CDR2 FQGTGA come from the germline V gene. Trimming removed 0 bases at V and 6 bases at J, with 15 bases between. CDR3 amino acids: CASSLTFGSGREQYF. CDR3 sequence (DNA): TGTGCCAGCAGCTTAACCTTCGGTTCAGGGCGCGAGCAGTACTTC.

This clone was counted a few times. This chain connects TRBV4-2 to TRBJ1-1; 7 positions agree with TRBD1. The CDR3 contains 13 residues. The V gene's germline CDR1 is LGHNA and CDR2 YNFKEQ. Losses at the gene ends were 6 bases for V and 0 bases for J; bases not matched to a gene: 1. The DNA for the CDR3 is TGTGCCAGCAGGGGACAGTTGAACACTGAAGCTTTCTTT. Translation gives CASRGQLNTEAFF.

This clone showed up just once. The genes are TRBV5-1 and TRBJ1-1; D might be TRBD1 (6 bases). The V and J ends lost 4 bases and 5 bases respectively, with 12 bases between them. CDR1 is SGHRS and CDR2 is YFSETQ in the germline V gene. CDR3 length equals 13 residues. CDR3 loop: CASSEGGRTEAFF. CDR3 nucleotides: TGCGCCAGCAGCGAAGGGGGAAGGACTGAAGCTTTCTTT.

This clone has a handful of counts. The chain is built from TRBV5-1 and TRBJ2-7, with TRBD1 identical over 7 bases. V shed 3 bases, J shed 2 bases, and the junction held 2 bases outside the gene matches. The CDR3 is made up of 13 amino acids. CDR1 is SGHRS and CDR2 is YFSETQ in the germline V gene. The CDR3 reads CASSWDSTYEQYF. The DNA for the CDR3 is TGCGCCAGCAGCTGGGACAGTACCTACGAGCAGTACTTC.

J is TRBJ1-5 and V is TRBV7-2; 12 bases agree with TRBD1. This CDR3 has 16 residues. The V and J ends lost 2 bases and 6 bases, in that order; junction bases with no gene match: 5. CDR1 and CDR2 (germline): SGHTA, FQGNSA. CDR3 sequence reads: CASSLTGQGAIQPQHF. In nucleotides, the CDR3 is TGTGCCAGCAGCTTAACGGGACAGGGGGCTATTCAGCCCCAGCATTTT.

V usage is TRBV5-1 and J usage is TRBJ1-2; D is undetermined. Germline V lookup: CDR1 SGHRS, CDR2 YFSETQ. This CDR3 is 13 amino acids long. V lost 0 bases and J lost 7, with 10 bases in between. For the CDR3, the DNA is TGCGCCAGCAGCTTGGGGCAGGTCGCTGGCTACACCTTC. Protein sequence: CASSLGQVAGYTF.

This clone was detected only a few times. V usage is TRBV11-2 and J usage is TRBJ1-1; D is unclear. Trimming shortened V by 1 base and J by 4 bases, and 10 bases separated the two germline ends. Germline V CDR1 and CDR2: SGHAT, FQNNGV. This CDR3 has 14 amino acids. CDR3 coding DNA: TGTGCCAGCAGCTTAGGAGGGTTAGGCACTGAAGCTTTCTTT. Protein product: CASSLGGLGTEAFF.

The chain recombines TRBV5-1 with TRBJ2-1, with TRBD2 identical over 9 bases. V trimming: 4 bases; J trimming: 1 base; junction bases outside the gene matches: 3. Germline CDR1 and CDR2: SGHRS and YFSETQ. The CDR3 runs to 15 residues. The DNA for the CDR3 is TGCGCCAGCAGCGGCGGGGGGGGGTCCTACAATGAGCAGTTCTTC. This gives the protein CASSGGGGSYNEQFF.

The chain uses TRBV2 and TRBJ2-7; 7 nucleotides align to TRBD1. This CDR3 region has 14 residues. V lost 1 base to trimming and J lost 6 bases; unmatched junction nucleotides: 6. The germline V gene has CDR1 SNHLY and CDR2 FYNNEI. The CDR3 here is CASSEGQGGVEQYF. In DNA, the CDR3 is TGTGCCAGCAGTGAAGGACAGGGCGGAGTCGAGCAGTACTTC.

The J gene is TRBJ1-3, the V gene TRBV5-6; 8 bases agree with TRBD1. CDR1 is SGHDT, CDR2 YYEEEE, per germline. CDR3 size: 14 residues. The junction had 5 bases not matched to a gene; V was cut back by 3 bases and J by 6 bases. CDR3 amino acids: CASSSTGVENTIYF. The CDR3 DNA reads as TGTGCCAGCAGCTCGACAGGGGTAGAAAACACCATATATTTT.

This chain links TRBV11-2 with TRBJ1-1, with D tentatively TRBD1 (5 bases). The CDR3 runs 15 residues. Trimming took off 3 bases at V and 1 base at J, with 12 bases between the two ends. The germline V gene encodes CDR1 SGHAT and CDR2 FQNNGV. CDR3 protein: CASSLRRDGNTEAFF. CDR3 sequence (DNA): TGTGCCAGCAGCTTGAGGAGGGACGGGAACACTGAAGCTTTCTTT.

CDR3 DNA sequence: TGCGCCAGCAGCTTGCGGCGGGGGGATACTGGAAACACCATATATTTT. Protein sequence: CASSLRRGDTGNTIYF. This chain uses TRBV5-1 with TRBJ1-3; D perhaps matches TRBD1 (5 bases). V dropped 1 base and J dropped 2 bases, with 13 bases sitting between them. This CDR3 spans 16 amino acids. Germline loops: CDR1 SGHRS, CDR2 YFSETQ.

CDR3 protein: CASSLADRGQETQYF. In DNA, the CDR3 is TGTGCCAGCAGCTTGGCCGACAGGGGGCAAGAGACCCAGTACTTC. V is TRBV5-6 and J is TRBJ2-5, with 9 nucleotides matching TRBD1. The CDR3 runs 15 residues. J was trimmed by 2 bases and V by 0 bases; bases with no gene match: 2. CDR1 and CDR2 (germline): SGHDT, YYEEEE.

The chain links TRBV27 to TRBJ1-1; 8 nucleotides line up with TRBD1. This CDR3 is built from 15 residues. Trimming cost V 5 bases and J 3 bases; bases outside gene matches: 8. The germline V gene has CDR1 MNHEY and CDR2 SMNVEV (reference sequence). The CDR3 reads CASSPRQGRDTEAFF. The CDR3 nucleotides are TGTGCCAGCAGTCCCCGACAGGGGCGAGACACTGAAGCTTTCTTT.

This clone was recorded only once. The rearrangement uses TRBV30 and TRBJ1-1, with a tentative D call TRBD1 (5 bases). V gave up 7 bases and J gave up 0 bases, with 12 bases separating them. CDR1 and CDR2 from the germline V gene are GTSNPN and SVGIG (reference sequence). This CDR3 comprises 13 residues. This chain's CDR3 is CASGGAMNTEAFF. The CDR3 nucleotides read TGTGCCTCGGGCGGGGCGATGAACACTGAAGCTTTCTTT.